Given below is one TCR beta chain in context. This clone was found once. The antigen it recognizes is unknown. No qualities accompany the bases; no much larger clone lies one base away. For the CD8 naive samples, CD45RO-negative cells were positively selected for CCR7, yielding a CD45RA+CCR7+ population from which TemRA cells were excluded. Healthy HIV-negative adults with no recently reported acute infections or vaccinations were included as donors. Only Caucasian adults living in Nashville, Tennessee, USA were represented among the donors. Blood was collected by leukapheresis, and PBMCs were isolated by Ficoll-Histopaque density gradient centrifugation and then cryopreserved in liquid nitrogen vapor phase. Purity and quantity of every magnetically sorted T cell population were checked by analytical flow cytometry. Each sorted fraction had its genomic DNA isolated and then quantified by UV absorbance on a Nanodrop 2000c.

The sample comes from a study of shared clonotypes between healthy human individuals (TCRdb year 2020). Study-level background: Three men and a couple of women, aged 18 to 49 years, made up the cohort. For each donor, CD4 naive and CD4 memory were each given three plates, CD8 naive was given two plates, and CD8 memory was given one plate. To estimate repertoire size and how much clonotype sharing occurs between individuals, the study deeply sequenced the blood TCR repertoires of roughly 5 healthy adults. Different laboratories and diverse techniques were used to prepare libraries and sequence TCR repertoires, to increase sequencing depth and limit assay-specific biases. Each donor's leukapheresis produced roughly between roughly 0.9 and 9 billion PBMCs.

Using the deep immunoSEQ assay, TCR CDR3 regions were amplified from genomic DNA by multiplex PCR. Extracted genomic DNA from each cell subset was spread evenly across all wells of several immunoSEQ 96-well plates, with each plate serving as a replicate. For sorted subsets, roughly 200 ng of genomic DNA, equivalent to roughly 30,000 T cell genomes, went into each replicate PCR. Purified libraries were measured with a Qubit 3.0 fluorometer, size-checked on a Bioanalyzer 2100, and measured again with the KAPA Library Quantification kit. Each immunoSEQ 96-well plate was sequenced on its own single-read 150-cycle Illumina NextSeq 550 flow cell. The study's own analysis went as follows. Because the immunoSEQ output held only junctional sequences and lacked quality scores, the filtering could not match the filtering applied to full-length reads. Sequences were annotated with PyIR, a Python wrapper for IgBLAST v1.9, and V/J genes and CDR3 were assigned using IMGT germline references. Any read was removed if the V/J assignment was weak (E-value above 1e-6), the CDR3 was missing, or the read contained stop codons, out-of-frame junctions, or ambiguous translated residues. A V3J clonotype was defined by an identical inferred V gene, J gene, and CDR3 amino acid sequence. To compute the percentage overlap between repertoires, the number of shared unique clonotypes was divided by the size of the smaller repertoire. Three approaches were used to assess repertoire richness: RTK rarefaction, the Chao1 estimator, and Recon v2.1 estimates of unobserved clonotypes. Generation probabilities were computed with OLGA for all TCRbeta clonotypes obtained by the gDNA method from a few donors. The clones in this table, taken by TCRdb from immuneACCESS, are in-frame only. Not every clone is retained; where verified, under half of the shortfall comes from an unresolved V gene, and the cause of the rest is unknown. V and J calls and clone size are copied from that table; D and trimming were computed from the DNA. The sample profile shows roughly 2.1 million clones; under 95% of them were found once. The ten largest account for over 1.5% of the sample.

Overall study results and their limits: Sampling was restricted to blood, and TCR repertoires in tissues likely differ from the TCR repertoires found in blood. Rarefaction of sorted-subset datasets indicated incomplete sequencing despite the large sequencing depth. The small number of donors limited the genetic and exposure-history diversity represented. Compared with non-shared clonotypes, the clonotypes found in all four sorted-subset donors had higher generation probabilities. When a few donors were compared, the shared fraction of clonotypes was around 5% for naive CD4, about 4% for naive CD8, about 2.4% for memory CD4, and less than 0.45% for memory CD8. Estimated clonotype richness was generally larger for naive than for memory subsets. Pairwise subsampling indicated that sequencing depth was expected to affect the degree of clonotype sharing among donors.

The receptor was derived from a man between 18 and 35 years old in good health. Some clones in this sample may be carry-over from other donors' samples. The sample consisted of naive CD8+ T cells from PBMCs. The sample's cell subset or site, from its label and the paper: CD45RA+CCR7+.

Read as DNA, the sequence is TGCGCCAGCAGCCAAGGGAGACAAGAGACCCAGTACTTC. Translated, it reads CASSQGRQETQYF. This chain joins TRBV4-3 to TRBJ2-5; the D gene is not confidently resolved. CDR1 and CDR2 (LGHNA, YSLEER) derive from the germline V gene. Trimming costs V 1 base and J 2 bases, and their ends lie 5 bases apart. The CDR3 measures 13 amino acids from cysteine to phenylalanine. Only CDR3 DNA remains: 39 bases, in frame from the first base.